The 15 T cell receptor beta chains reported below all come from one sample, sequenced in a study of blood T cell repertoires in COVID-19. Profiled with immunoSEQ multiplex PCR; TCRdb holds only in-frame clones, not every one. The data hold about 99,000 clones, with about 85% observed a single time. Sequencing input: peripheral blood. The origin of the receptors is a man between 45 and 60 years old in a cohort sampled during active COVID-19.

The chain has TRBV2 and TRBJ1-2; TRBD1 might be the D (5 bases). V gave up 3 bases and J gave up 7 bases, with 9 bases separating them. Germline assignment: CDR1 SNHLY and CDR2 FYNNEI. The length of the CDR3 is 12 residues. The CDR3 protein is CASSDNGGGYTF. In nucleotides, the CDR3 is TGTGCCAGCAGTGACAACGGGGGTGGCTACACCTTC.

The V call is TRBV7-8, the J call TRBJ2-1; D call uncertain. This CDR3 has 11 residues. Looked up from germline, CDR1 is SGHVS and CDR2 is FQNEAQ. V was clipped by 2 bases and J by 10 bases, with 6 bases between them. CDR3 in DNA: TGTGCCAGCAGCTTAATCCTAGAGCAGTTCTTC. It is translated as CASSLILEQFF.

V gene TRBV7-9 combines with J gene TRBJ1-6; 8 nucleotides match TRBD1. Germline CDR1 SEHNR, CDR2 FQNEAQ (reference sequence). The V and J ends lost 6 bases and 9 bases, in that order; junction bases with no gene match: 7. The CDR3 length is 14 residues. CDR3 residues: CASSRGQAGSPLHF. The CDR3 coding sequence is TGTGCCAGCAGTCGGGGACAGGCGGGTTCACCCCTCCACTTT. Filled out from reference TRBV7-9 and TRBJ1-6, the complete variable domain reads DTGVSQNPRHKITKRGQNVTFRCDPISEHNRLYWYRQTLGQGPEFLTYFQNEAQLEKSRLLSDRFSAERPKGSFSTLEIQRTEQGDSAMYLCASSRGQAGSPLHFGNGTRLTVT.

The chain employs TRBV6-5 and TRBJ1-6, with 9 bases lining up with TRBD1. The junction had 3 bases not matched to a gene; V was cut back by 6 bases and J by 6 bases. Per germline, CDR1 MNHEY and CDR2 SVGAGI. There are 14 residues in the CDR3. The CDR3 is CASRTGGRNSPLHF. The CDR3 nucleotides are TGTGCCAGCAGGACAGGGGGTCGTAATTCACCCCTCCACTTT.

V is TRBV7-9 and J is TRBJ1-4; D gene uncertain. V lost 2 bases to trimming and J lost 4 bases, with 11 bases between them. This CDR3 region has 15 residues. Germline V gene sequence: CDR1 SEHNR, CDR2 FQNEAQ (reference sequence). In DNA, the CDR3 is TGTGCCAGCAGCTTATGGGTCAGGAATAATGAAAAACTGTTTTTT. The encoded protein is CASSLWVRNNEKLFF.

The genes are TRBV11-3 and TRBJ2-1; 7 bases match TRBD2. The V segment lost 1 base and the J segment 4 bases; nucleotides outside the gene matches: 4. CDR3 length: 15 amino acids. Germline CDR1 and CDR2: SGHNT and YENEEA. CDR3 sequence reads: CASSLGGGGYNEQFF. CDR3 nucleotides: TGTGCCAGCAGCTTAGGGGGCGGGGGTTACAATGAGCAGTTCTTC.

V usage is TRBV10-3 and J usage is TRBJ2-3; TRBD1 might be the D (5 bases). The germline CDR1 and CDR2 sequences are ENHRY and SYGVKD. The CDR3 extends over 15 amino acids. The V end lost 4 bases, the J end lost 2 bases, and 13 bases lay between the germline ends. CDR3 sequence reads: CAISGGRANTDTQYF. CDR3 in DNA: TGTGCCATCAGTGGGGGCCGGGCAAACACAGATACGCAGTATTTT.

The chain links TRBV9 to TRBJ2-1, with TRBD1 matching 7 bases. The length of the CDR3 is 15 residues. Trimming took 3 bases from V and 1 from J; bases not matched to a gene: 4. The germline V gene has CDR1 SGDLS and CDR2 YYNGEE. The CDR3 nucleotides read TGTGCCAGCAGCGACAGGGGTCAGTCCTACAATGAGCAGTTCTTC. It encodes CASSDRGQSYNEQFF.

CDR3 protein: CASSTAGTSPIEKLFF. The CDR3 coding sequence is TGTGCCAGCAGCACCGCCGGGACATCGCCCATTGAAAAACTGTTTTTT. The gene calls are TRBV9 and TRBJ1-4, with D possibly being TRBD1 (6 bases). This CDR3 is built from 16 residues. V shed 4 bases and J shed 7 bases, with 20 bases lying between them. Germline V gene lookup returns CDR1 SGDLS and CDR2 YYNGEE.

The rearrangement links TRBV14 to TRBJ2-5; D remains unclear. Trimming removed 0 bases at V and 3 bases at J, with 5 bases between. The germline V gene encodes CDR1 SGHDN and CDR2 FVKESK. This CDR3 is 13 amino acids long. The chain's CDR3 is CASSQDLEETQYF. CDR3 bases: TGTGCCAGCAGCCAAGACCTAGAAGAGACCCAGTACTTC.

V is TRBV19 and J is TRBJ1-6; TRBD1 aligns across 7 bases. Germline values: CDR1 LNHDA, CDR2 SQIVND (reference sequence). After removal of 7 bases from V and 5 bases from J, the junction contained 5 bases not matched to a gene. CDR3 size: 14 residues. The CDR3 DNA follows: TGTGCCAGTAACCCAACAGGGGATAATTCACCCCTCCACTTT. Translating it yields CASNPTGDNSPLHF.

About this clone itself: The DNA is left out, because the CDR3 cannot be placed on it with certainty; the CDR3 is given as TCRdb lists it. The rearrangement joins TRBV5-4 to TRBJ2-1; the table's D call, TRBD1, has no DNA check behind it. The V gene's germline CDR1 is SGHNT and CDR2 YYREEE (reference sequence). The CDR3 sequence runs 15 residues, both termini included. CDR3 sequence: CASSFGPGGYNEQFF.

This chain links TRBV28 with TRBJ1-2; D gene uncertain. The CDR3 extends over 13 amino acids. The germline V gene encodes CDR1 MDHEN and CDR2 SYDVKM. The V end was cut by 5 bases, the J end by 8 bases, with 15 bases between. CDR3 region: CASSPDSRTGYTF. For the CDR3, the DNA is TGTGCCAGCAGTCCGGACTCACGGACCGGCTACACCTTC.

This clone showed up just once. The genes are TRBV21-1 and TRBJ1-2. TRBV21-1 is a recognized pseudogene. This CDR3 is built from 15 residues. The CDR3 protein is CASSNTNLFARGYTF. In nucleotides, the CDR3 is TGTGCCAGCAGCAATACGAATCTGTTTGCGCGTGGCTACACCTTC.

This chain uses TRBV28 with TRBJ1-2; unclear D gene. Trimming pared 10 bases from V and 3 bases from J, leaving 12 bases between. CDR1 is MDHEN and CDR2 is SYDVKM in the germline V gene. The CDR3 has 12 residues. Written as DNA, the CDR3 is TGTGCCACCGGCCCTGGGCACTATGGCTACACCTTC. This encodes CATGPGHYGYTF.